This TCR beta chain is drawn from a study of blood T cell repertoires in COVID-19. Study-level information: Nucleic acid was either cDNA or gDNA, and it came from T cells, B-cell-depleted T cells, or PBMCs.

There are 18 residues in the CDR3. Assay used: immunoSEQ multiplex PCR; TCRdb lists only in-frame clones, some missing. Among 150,000 to 200,000 clones listed, 80% to 85% were seen once. Recruited during active infection, patients (from Seattle) were subsequently followed longitudinally. V is TRBV21-1 and J is TRBJ2-7; the table's D call, TRBD1, was not checked against the DNA. TRBV21-1 is annotated as a pseudogene. The sequence was obtained from a woman aged 65 to 85 with COVID-19, enrolled during active disease. Sample: peripheral blood. CDR3 sequence (DNA): TGTGCCAGCATGTCTGGGTTAACCGGGACAGGGGGCAAGTACGAGCAGTACGTC. Its protein is CASMSGLTGTGGKYEQYV.